A single sample is the source of the 9 T cell receptor beta chains below, sequenced in a study of T cells in Graves' hyperthyroidism and ophthalmopathy. TCR beta CDR3 sequences were amplified from RNA transcripts. A first-round RT-PCR of the TCR CDR3 used the HTBI primer set. MiXCR, applied by TCRdb to the multiplex PCR reads, yields one record per CDR3 protein. In the table there are 330,000 or so distinct CDR3 sequences, less than 20% of which are singletons. Sequencing used blood. All receptors derive from a man between 50 and 59 years old with Graves' ophthalmopathy.

This clonotype was found many times. V is TRBV28 and J is TRBJ2-1; TRBD2 agrees at 14 bases. CDR3 length equals 16 residues. The J segment lost 2 bases and the V segment lost 5 bases, leaving 2 bases of the junction unmatched. The germline CDR1 and CDR2 sequences are MDHEN and SYDVKM. CDR3 sequence: CASSGTSGGAYNEQFF. CDR3 sequence (DNA): TGTGCCAGCAGTGGGACTAGCGGGGGAGCCTACAATGAGCAGTTCTTC. The full variable domain, its missing parts supplied by reference TRBV28 and TRBJ2-1, is DVKVTQSSRYLVKRTGEKVFLECVQDMDHENMFWYRQDPGLGLRLIYFSYDVKMKEKGDIPEGYSVSREKKERFSLILESASTNQTSMYLCASSGTSGGAYNEQFFGPGTRLTVL.

This clonotype is a singleton in its sample. The gene calls are TRBV25-1 and TRBJ1-1, with D hard to call. CDR1 MGHDK and CDR2 SYGVNS come from the germline V gene. CDR3 size: 14 residues. V was shortened by 5 bases and J by 1 base, with 11 bases between the two germline ends. In DNA, the CDR3 is TGTGCCAGCAGTCAAGACCAGACGAACACTGAAGCTTTCTTT. Protein: CASSQDQTNTEAFF.

V gene TRBV4-1 combines with J gene TRBJ1-3, with D possibly TRBD1 on 5 matching bases. CDR1 is MGHRA and CDR2 is YSYEKL in the germline V gene. Trimming removed 4 bases from V and 0 bases from J, with 13 bases in between. The CDR3 covers 16 residues. CDR3 region: CASSRLEGASGNTIYF. CDR3 bases: TGCGCCAGCAGCCGACTGGAAGGGGCCTCTGGAAACACCATATATTTT.

This clonotype was observed at least ten times. This rearrangement joins TRBV7-9 to TRBJ2-7; TRBD2 matches at 10 bases. The CDR3 runs to 13 residues. V shed 6 bases and J 3 bases; nucleotides not matched to a gene: 2. From germline, CDR1 is SEHNR and CDR2 FQNEAQ (reference sequence). In DNA form, the CDR3 reads TGTGCCAGCAGAGCTAGCGGGAGCTACGAGCAGTACTTC. Translated: CASRASGSYEQYF.

The table lists this clonotype with many counts. The V call is TRBV27, the J call TRBJ2-7; D unclear. Deletions cut 2 bases from V and 3 bases from J, with 8 bases between. CDR3 length: 13 residues. Per the germline V gene, CDR1 is MNHEY and CDR2 is SMNVEV (reference sequence). The CDR3 DNA sequence: TGTGCCAGCAGTTTAATCCCCAGCTACGAGCAGTACTTC. Its translation: CASSLIPSYEQYF.

This clonotype was observed a handful of times. The chain has TRBV6-1 and TRBJ2-7; 10 positions agree with TRBD2. CDR1 and CDR2 from the germline V gene are MNHNS and SASEGT. With 5 bases clipped from V and 4 bases from J, the junction kept 8 bases outside the gene matches. CDR3 length: 15 residues. CDR3 DNA sequence: TGTGCCAGCAGTAGAGCGGGAGGGCCAAGATACGAGCAGTACTTC. Protein: CASSRAGGPRYEQYF.

This clonotype came up a few times. The rearrangement joins TRBV27 to TRBJ2-7; 8 nucleotides align to TRBD1. The CDR3 contains 16 residues. Germline trimming cut 0 bases from V and 6 bases from J; bases unmatched to any gene: 10. In germline, CDR1 is MNHEY, CDR2 SMNVEV (reference sequence). In nucleotides, the CDR3 is TGTGCCAGCAGTTTATCGCGGACAGGGTATTCGGTCGAGCAGTACTTC. Its translation is CASSLSRTGYSVEQYF.

This clonotype was observed a handful of times. This chain joins TRBV20-1 and TRBJ1-1; D perhaps matches TRBD1 (6 bases). Germline lookup yields CDR1 DFQATT and CDR2 SNEGSKA (reference sequence). This CDR3 is 13 amino acids long. The chain's CDR3 is CTPGGGPNTEAFF. CDR3 nucleotides: TGCACCCCCGGTGGGGGGCCGAACACTGAAGCTTTCTTT.

A few counts support this clonotype. The chain joins TRBV12-3 or TRBV12-4 to TRBJ1-3, with D hard to call. Trimming took 3 bases from V and 0 from J, leaving 9 bases between them. The CDR3 is made up of 15 amino acids. CDR3 loop: CASSLGSSSGNTIYF. Written as DNA, the CDR3 is TGTGCCAGCAGTTTGGGCAGCAGCTCTGGAAACACCATATATTTT.